This record concerns one TCR beta chain sequence. The antigen is undetermined. The data belong to a study of cytomegalovirus exposure and HLA in healthy donors. Study-wide points: A reported reduction in N-insertions relative to the 666-donor mean was seen in an Asian-associated ancestry cluster in a later analysis. Follow-up analysis found HLA locus-dependent TCR association rates, highest for DRB1 and lowest for HLA-C. A prior analysis recorded that most TCR beta V segments were productive about 87% or about 30% of the time. It is likely that the observed cluster of highly shared sequence variants was a sequencing artifact.

J lost 1 base, V lost 5 bases, and 1 base had no gene match. The CDR3 covers 13 residues. Germline V gene data show CDR1 as SNHLY and CDR2 as FYNNEI. This PCR relied on a set of 60 Vbeta primers and 13 Jbeta primers. The protocol was immunoSEQ multiplex PCR, while the TCRdb copy is restricted to in-frame clones and leaves out a portion. The sample includes 60,000 to 70,000 clones, just under 80% of them seen just once. The V call is TRBV2, the J call TRBJ2-5, with 7 bases identical to TRBD1. Sequencing used PBMCs. This TCR derives from a man aged 40-49 years in good health and CMV-seronegative. The CDR3 coding sequence is TGTGCCAGCAGTCCAGGGGGCCAAGAGACCCAGTACTTC. Translation: CASSPGGQETQYF.